This entry features one T cell receptor beta chain sequence. Its antigen remains unidentified. Germline CDR1 and CDR2: MNHNS and SASEGT. The V and J ends lost 7 bases and 4 bases respectively, with 14 bases between them. The CDR3 is 14 amino acids. This entry belongs to a study of cytomegalovirus exposure and HLA in healthy donors. Study observations and caveats: The Asian-associated ancestry cluster reportedly had fewer N-insertions than the approximately 630-donor mean in a later analysis. Judged likely to be a sequencing artifact was a cluster of highly shared sequence variants.

The PCR made use of 60 Vbeta and 13 Jbeta primers. Produced via immunoSEQ multiplex PCR; TCRdb's table is partial and in-frame only. The table includes around 68,000 clones, over 75% detected once. This clonotype originated in a female donor in good health and CMV-seronegative. The chain joins TRBV6-1 to TRBJ1-5; the D gene is possibly TRBD1 (5 bases). Sequencing used PBMCs. Here the CDR3 DNA reads TGTGCCAGCAACCCAGGGTGGAATAATCAGCCCCAGCATTTT. It encodes CASNPGWNNQPQHF.